This entry concerns a single T cell receptor beta chain. The antigen is unknown. The CDR3 contains 18 residues. Trimming took 0 bases from V and 1 from J, leaving 19 bases between them. The germline CDR1 and CDR2 sequences are SGHNT and YYREEE (reference sequence). Sequenced by immunoSEQ multiplex PCR; TCRdb stores in-frame clones only, minus some. In the table there are under 500,000 clones, roughly 90% of which are singletons. The data were obtained in a study of Ad26.COV2.S vaccination and SARS-CoV-2 variants. Study information: Donor was in the COV1001 Ad26.COV2.S trial arm. Whole-study results and caveats: It is possible that the TCR breadth and depth analyses underestimated the total T cell responses.

This sample's treatment: about 20 received Ad26.COV2.S at low or high dose, single or two shots; about 5 received placebo; per-sample allocation not given. Sampling happened 63 days after the first vaccine or placebo injection. Cohort 1b enrolled adults aged 18-55 years in Boston. The chain links TRBV5-4 to TRBJ1-1; no firm D call. The clonotype comes from a person between 18 and 60 years old who received the Ad26.COV2.S COVID-19 vaccine or a placebo. The starting material was peripheral blood, obtained in a trial of Ad26.COV2.S vaccine versus placebo. The CDR3 DNA reads TGTGCCAGCAGCTTGGCGTGGTTTCGGGGAAAGGGGAACACTGAAGCTTTCTTT. It specifies CASSLAWFRGKGNTEAFF.